Shown below are 17 T cell receptor beta chains from a single sample sequenced in a study of T cell changes during pregnancy in multiple sclerosis. Sequenced by immunoSEQ multiplex PCR; TCRdb stores in-frame clones only, minus some. The table has about 68,000 clones, just over 90% seen once. The source material was peripheral blood, sampled in the second trimester of pregnancy. These TCRs come from a female donor in good health, enrolled as a control in a pregnancy study.

The V call is TRBV28, the J call TRBJ2-5; TRBD1 matches 7 bases. The CDR3 runs 14 residues. Per germline, CDR1 MDHEN and CDR2 SYDVKM. The junction had 6 bases not matched to a gene; V was cut back by 3 bases and J by 5 bases. CDR3 DNA: TGTGCCAGCAGTTTGGGACAGTCGATGGAGACCCAGTACTTC. This sequence encodes CASSLGQSMETQYF.

This chain links TRBV9 with TRBJ2-7; D might be TRBD1 (5 bases). The germline V gene has CDR1 SGDLS and CDR2 YYNGEE. V lost 3 bases and J lost 0, with 13 bases in between. The CDR3 totals 15 residues. The CDR3, as DNA: TGTGCCAGCAGCGCGACAGAGAAGAGCTCCTACGAGCAGTACTTC. Translated, it gives CASSATEKSSYEQYF.

The V gene is TRBV7-9, the J gene TRBJ2-5; perhaps TRBD2 as D (6 bases). The CDR3 runs to 14 residues. From germline, CDR1 is SEHNR and CDR2 FQNEAQ (reference sequence). V lost 1 base, J lost 2 bases, and 8 bases lay in between. The CDR3 here is CASSLVSGQETQYF. As DNA, the CDR3 is TGTGCCAGCAGCTTAGTTAGCGGACAAGAGACCCAGTACTTC. Variable domain in full (rest from reference TRBV7-9 and TRBJ2-5): DTGVSQNPRHKITKRGQNVTFRCDPISEHNRLYWYRQTLGQGPEFLTYFQNEAQLEKSRLLSDRFSAERPKGSFSTLEIQRTEQGDSAMYLCASSLVSGQETQYFGPGTRLLVL.

The V call is TRBV28, the J call TRBJ2-7; TRBD1 matches at 9 bases. Germline trimming cut 6 bases from V and 0 bases from J; bases unmatched to any gene: 6. This CDR3 contains 15 residues. The V gene's germline CDR1 is MDHEN and CDR2 SYDVKM. CDR3 in DNA: TGTGCCAGCAGAGACAGGGGGGAAGCCTCCTACGAGCAGTACTTC. It is translated as CASRDRGEASYEQYF. The variable domain in full, with the rest retrieved from reference TRBV28 and TRBJ2-7, is DVKVTQSSRYLVKRTGEKVFLECVQDMDHENMFWYRQDPGLGLRLIYFSYDVKMKEKGDIPEGYSVSREKKERFSLILESASTNQTSMYLCASRDRGEASYEQYFGPGTRLTVT.

This chain links TRBV5-1 with TRBJ2-5, with 13 bases identical to TRBD2. Trimming cost V 3 bases and J 1 base; bases outside gene matches: 3. CDR1 and CDR2 (germline): SGHRS, YFSETQ. CDR3 length: 16 amino acids. CDR3 region: CASSSGLAGRQETQYF. The CDR3, as DNA: TGCGCCAGCAGCTCGGGACTAGCGGGACGCCAAGAGACCCAGTACTTC.

This chain connects TRBV12-5 to TRBJ1-1; TRBD1 is a possible D gene (5 bases). The CDR3 runs to 13 residues. V was pared by 6 bases and J by 5 bases, with 13 bases between. Germline V gene data show CDR1 as LGHNT and CDR2 as FRNRAP. CDR3 region: CASGRTGGTEAFF. The CDR3 bases are TGTGCTAGTGGACGAACCGGGGGGACTGAAGCTTTCTTT.

The CDR3 is CASSSPRGSSYNEQFF. In DNA form, the CDR3 reads TGTGCCAGCAGCTCCCCTCGCGGGAGCTCCTACAATGAGCAGTTCTTC. The chain joins TRBV7-9 to TRBJ2-1, with 7 bases matching TRBD2. V trimming: 4 bases; J trimming: 0 bases; junction bases outside the gene matches: 6. The germline V gene has CDR1 SEHNR and CDR2 FQNEAQ (reference sequence). The CDR3 has 16 amino acids.

The V and J genes are TRBV27 and TRBJ2-7; D possibly corresponds to TRBD1 (6 bases). The CDR3 length is 12 residues. Germline CDR1 reads MNHEY; CDR2 reads SMNVEV (reference sequence). Trimming left V 6 bases short and J 3 bases short, with 9 bases between. In DNA, the CDR3 is TGTGCCAGCAGCTCGACAGGCTACGAGCAGTACTTC. Its translation: CASSSTGYEQYF.

V usage is TRBV5-1 and J usage is TRBJ2-5; no definite D call. The CDR3 runs to 12 residues. CDR1 and CDR2 (germline): SGHRS, YFSETQ. V gave up 4 bases and J gave up 0 bases, with 4 bases separating them. CDR3 coding DNA: TGCGCCAGCAGCCACTACCAAGAGACCCAGTACTTC. This codes for CASSHYQETQYF. The full variable domain, its missing parts supplied by reference TRBV5-1 and TRBJ2-5, is KAGVTQTPRYLIKTRGQQVTLSCSPISGHRSVSWYQQTPGQGLQFLFEYFSETQRNKGNFPGRFSGRQFSNSRSEMNVSTLELGDSALYLCASSHYQETQYFGPGTRLLVL.

The rearrangement uses TRBV18 and TRBJ2-1, with D unclear. The CDR3 spans 12 residues. In germline, CDR1 is KGHSH, CDR2 LQKENI. Trimming stripped 1 base from V and 8 bases from J, with 6 bases between. In DNA form, the CDR3 reads TGTGCCAGCTCACCACGTGAGGATGAGCAGTTCTTC. Translation: CASSPREDEQFF.

This chain connects TRBV28 to TRBJ2-2; possibly TRBD1 for D (6 bases). V was pared by 3 bases and J by 1 base, with 9 bases between. The CDR3 runs to 15 residues. Germline V gene data show CDR1 as MDHEN and CDR2 as SYDVKM. Here the CDR3 reads CASSLVTGNTGELFF. The CDR3 region has the DNA TGTGCCAGCAGTTTGGTGACAGGGAACACCGGGGAGCTGTTTTTT.

This chain links TRBV28 with TRBJ1-2, with a weak D call TRBD1 (6 bases). The V end lost 6 bases, the J end lost 3 bases, and 14 bases lay between the germline ends. CDR1 and CDR2 (germline): MDHEN, SYDVKM. This CDR3 comprises 14 residues. The CDR3 loop reads CASSQGRGDYGYTF. The CDR3 DNA sequence: TGTGCCAGCAGCCAGGGGAGGGGGGACTATGGCTACACCTTC.

The gene calls are TRBV5-1 and TRBJ2-3, with TRBD1 matching over 7 bases. Germline CDR1 is SGHRS and CDR2 is YFSETQ. V was clipped by 6 bases and J by 6 bases; unmatched bases: 16. This CDR3 comprises 16 residues. DNA for the CDR3: TGCGCCAGCAATCCTAGGACAGGTCAATTTAGGGATACGCAGTATTTT. Residues: CASNPRTGQFRDTQYF.

The rearrangement uses TRBV7-8 and TRBJ2-5, with D possibly TRBD1 on 6 matching bases. This CDR3 has 11 residues. From germline, CDR1 is SGHVS and CDR2 FQNEAQ. With 5 bases removed from V and 5 bases from J, the gap between germline ends came to 6 bases. The CDR3 reads CASSQGETQYF. The CDR3 coding sequence is TGTGCCAGCAGCCAGGGGGAGACCCAGTACTTC.

The V and J genes are TRBV6-5 and TRBJ1-1, with TRBD1 identical over 8 bases. The CDR3 is made up of 14 amino acids. Losses at the gene ends were 5 bases for V and 1 base for J; bases not matched to a gene: 3. CDR1 is MNHEY and CDR2 is SVGAGI in the germline V gene. The CDR3 region is CASSGGTGNTEAFF. CDR3 nucleotide sequence: TGTGCCAGCAGTGGCGGGACAGGGAACACTGAAGCTTTCTTT.

Only a few counts were recorded for this clone. The chain carries TRBV2 and TRBJ2-1; no clear D gene. Germline V gene lookup returns CDR1 SNHLY and CDR2 FYNNEI. Trimming removed 1 base at V and 7 bases at J, with 5 bases between. The CDR3 extends over 12 amino acids. In DNA, the CDR3 is TGTGCCAGCAGTGAAGGGCTTAATGAGCAGTTCTTC. Its translation: CASSEGLNEQFF.

This clone appeared once. The CDR3 DNA reads as TGTGCCAGCAGCGTTGGGGACTCATACAATGAGCAGTTCTTC. Protein: CASSVGDSYNEQFF. The V and J genes are TRBV7-8 and TRBJ2-1; TRBD2 might be the D (6 bases). The CDR3 length is 14 residues. The germline V gene has CDR1 SGHVS and CDR2 FQNEAQ. V lost 5 bases, J lost 4 bases, and 12 bases lay in between.